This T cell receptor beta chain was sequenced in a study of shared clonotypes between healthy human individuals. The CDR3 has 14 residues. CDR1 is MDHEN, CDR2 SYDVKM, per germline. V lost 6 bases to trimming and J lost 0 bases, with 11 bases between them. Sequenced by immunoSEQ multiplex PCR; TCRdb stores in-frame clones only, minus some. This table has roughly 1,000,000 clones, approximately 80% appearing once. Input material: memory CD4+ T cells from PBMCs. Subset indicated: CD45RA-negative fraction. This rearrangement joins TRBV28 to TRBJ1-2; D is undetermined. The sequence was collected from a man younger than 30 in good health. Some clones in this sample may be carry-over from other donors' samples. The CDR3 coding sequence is TGTGCCAGCAGCCCCATGGGGACTAACTATGGCTACACCTTC. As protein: CASSPMGTNYGYTF.